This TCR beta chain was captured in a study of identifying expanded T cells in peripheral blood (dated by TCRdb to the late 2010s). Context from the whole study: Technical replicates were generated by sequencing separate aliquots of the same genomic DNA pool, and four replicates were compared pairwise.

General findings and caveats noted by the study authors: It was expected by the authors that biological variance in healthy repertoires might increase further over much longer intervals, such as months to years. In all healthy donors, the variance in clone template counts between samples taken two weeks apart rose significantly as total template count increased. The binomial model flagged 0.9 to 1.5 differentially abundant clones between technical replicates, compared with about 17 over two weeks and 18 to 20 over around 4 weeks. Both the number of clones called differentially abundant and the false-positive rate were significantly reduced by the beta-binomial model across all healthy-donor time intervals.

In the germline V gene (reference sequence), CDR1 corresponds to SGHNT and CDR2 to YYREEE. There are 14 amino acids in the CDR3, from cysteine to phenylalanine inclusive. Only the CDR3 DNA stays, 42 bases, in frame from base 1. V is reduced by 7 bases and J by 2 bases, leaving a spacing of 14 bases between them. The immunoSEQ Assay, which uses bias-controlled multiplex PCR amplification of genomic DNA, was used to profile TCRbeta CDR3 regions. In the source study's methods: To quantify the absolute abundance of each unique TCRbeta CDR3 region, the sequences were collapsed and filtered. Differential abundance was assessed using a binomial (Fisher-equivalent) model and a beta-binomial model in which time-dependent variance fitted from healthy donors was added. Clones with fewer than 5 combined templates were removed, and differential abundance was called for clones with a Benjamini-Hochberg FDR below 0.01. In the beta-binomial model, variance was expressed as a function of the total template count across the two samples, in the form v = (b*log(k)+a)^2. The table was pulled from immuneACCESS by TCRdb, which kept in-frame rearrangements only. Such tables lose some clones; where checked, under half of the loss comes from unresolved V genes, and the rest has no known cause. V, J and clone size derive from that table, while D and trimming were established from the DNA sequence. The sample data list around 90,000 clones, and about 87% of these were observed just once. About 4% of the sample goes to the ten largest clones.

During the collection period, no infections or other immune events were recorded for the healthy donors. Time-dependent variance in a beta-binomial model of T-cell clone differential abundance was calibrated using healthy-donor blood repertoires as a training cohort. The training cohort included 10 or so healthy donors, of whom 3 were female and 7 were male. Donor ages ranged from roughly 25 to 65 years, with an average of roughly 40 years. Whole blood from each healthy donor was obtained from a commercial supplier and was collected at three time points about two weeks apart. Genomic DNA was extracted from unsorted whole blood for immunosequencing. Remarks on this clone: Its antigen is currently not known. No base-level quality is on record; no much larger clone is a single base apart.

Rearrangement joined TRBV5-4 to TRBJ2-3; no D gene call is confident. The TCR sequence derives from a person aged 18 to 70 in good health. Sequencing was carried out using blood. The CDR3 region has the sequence CASSGATTTDTQYF. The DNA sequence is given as TGTGCCAGCTCGGGCGCCACAACCACAGATACGCAGTATTTT.